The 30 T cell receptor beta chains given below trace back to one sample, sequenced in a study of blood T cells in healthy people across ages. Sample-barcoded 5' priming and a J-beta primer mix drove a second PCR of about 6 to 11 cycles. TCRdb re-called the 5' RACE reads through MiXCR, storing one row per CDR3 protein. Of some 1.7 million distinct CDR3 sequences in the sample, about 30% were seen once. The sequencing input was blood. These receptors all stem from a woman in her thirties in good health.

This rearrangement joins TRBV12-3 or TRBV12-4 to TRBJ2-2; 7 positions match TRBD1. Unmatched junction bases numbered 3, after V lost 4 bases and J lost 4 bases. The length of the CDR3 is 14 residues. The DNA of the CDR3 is TGTGCCAGCAGTTGGGACAGACCCACCGGGGAGCTGTTTTTT. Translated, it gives CASSWDRPTGELFF.

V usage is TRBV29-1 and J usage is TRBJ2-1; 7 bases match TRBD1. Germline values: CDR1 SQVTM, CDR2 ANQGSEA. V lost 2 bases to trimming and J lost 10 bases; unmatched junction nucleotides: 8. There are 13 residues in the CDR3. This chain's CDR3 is CSVERTGLMEQFF. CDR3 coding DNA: TGCAGCGTTGAACGGACAGGCCTAATGGAGCAGTTCTTC.

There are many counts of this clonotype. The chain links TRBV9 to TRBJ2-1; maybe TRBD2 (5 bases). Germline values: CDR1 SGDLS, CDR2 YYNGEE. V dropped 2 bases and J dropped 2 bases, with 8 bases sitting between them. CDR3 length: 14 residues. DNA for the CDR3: TGTGCCAGCAGCGTGAGTAGCGCCTACAATGAGCAGTTCTTC. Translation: CASSVSSAYNEQFF.

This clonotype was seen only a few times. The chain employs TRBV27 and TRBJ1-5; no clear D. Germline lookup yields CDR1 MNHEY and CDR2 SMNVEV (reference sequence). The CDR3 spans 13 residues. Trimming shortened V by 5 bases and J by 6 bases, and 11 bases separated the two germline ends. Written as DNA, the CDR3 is TGTGCCAGCAGTCCCGTGGCCGTTCAGCCCCAGCATTTT. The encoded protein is CASSPVAVQPQHF.

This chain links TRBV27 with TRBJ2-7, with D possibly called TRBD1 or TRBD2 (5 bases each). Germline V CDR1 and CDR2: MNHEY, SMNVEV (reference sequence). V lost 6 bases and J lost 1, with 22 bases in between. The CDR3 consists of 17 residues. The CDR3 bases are TGTGCCAGCAGCCCGGGACGCTTTTTGGGTATGTCCTACGAGCAGTACTTC. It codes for CASSPGRFLGMSYEQYF.

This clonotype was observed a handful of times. CDR3 nucleotides: TGTGCCAGCAGGTACAGGTCCAGCTCCTACGAGCAGTACTTC. Its translation: CASRYRSSSYEQYF. The chain is built from TRBV6-6 and TRBJ2-7; possibly TRBD1 for D (5 bases). Germline V gene sequence: CDR1 MNHNY, CDR2 SVGAGI (reference sequence). The length of the CDR3 is 14 residues. Trimming stripped 6 bases from V and 0 bases from J, with 12 bases between.

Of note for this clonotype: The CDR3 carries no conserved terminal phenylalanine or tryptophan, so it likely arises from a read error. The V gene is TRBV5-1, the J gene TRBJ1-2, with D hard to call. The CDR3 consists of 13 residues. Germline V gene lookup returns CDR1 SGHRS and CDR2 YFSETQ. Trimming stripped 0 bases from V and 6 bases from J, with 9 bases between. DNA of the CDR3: TGCGCCAGCAGCTTGGAAGGTCAGCATGGCTACACCCTC. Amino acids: CASSLEGQHGYTL.

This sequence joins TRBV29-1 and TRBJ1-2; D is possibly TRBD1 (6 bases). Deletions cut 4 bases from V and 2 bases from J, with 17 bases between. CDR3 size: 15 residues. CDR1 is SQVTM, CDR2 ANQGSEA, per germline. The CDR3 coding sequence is TGCAGCGTTGCCGACCCGGGGGCTGAAAACTATGGCTACACCTTC. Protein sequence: CSVADPGAENYGYTF.

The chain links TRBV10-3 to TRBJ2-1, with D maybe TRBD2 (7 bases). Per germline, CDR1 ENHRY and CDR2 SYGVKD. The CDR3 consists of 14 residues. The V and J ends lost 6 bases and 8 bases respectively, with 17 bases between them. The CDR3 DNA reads TGTGCCATCAGCGCGGGAGTAGGGGGGGATGAGCAGTTCTTC. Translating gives CAISAGVGGDEQFF.

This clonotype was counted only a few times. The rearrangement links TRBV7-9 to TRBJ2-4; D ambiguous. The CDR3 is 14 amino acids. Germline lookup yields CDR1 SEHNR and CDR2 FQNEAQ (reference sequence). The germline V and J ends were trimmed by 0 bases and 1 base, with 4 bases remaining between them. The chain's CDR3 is CASSLAAAKNIQYF. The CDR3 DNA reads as TGTGCCAGCAGCTTAGCCGCCGCCAAAAACATTCAGTACTTC.

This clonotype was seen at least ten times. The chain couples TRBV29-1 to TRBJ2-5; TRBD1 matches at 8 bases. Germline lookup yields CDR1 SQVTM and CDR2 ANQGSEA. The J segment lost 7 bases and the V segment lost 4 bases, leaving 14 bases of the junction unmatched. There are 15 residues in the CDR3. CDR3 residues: CSVGGQGPPRGTQYF. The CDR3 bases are TGCAGCGTTGGCGGACAGGGACCACCCCGGGGGACCCAGTACTTC.

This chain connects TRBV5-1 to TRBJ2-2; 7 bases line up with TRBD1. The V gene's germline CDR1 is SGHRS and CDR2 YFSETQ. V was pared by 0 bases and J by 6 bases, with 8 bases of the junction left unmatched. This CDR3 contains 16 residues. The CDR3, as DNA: TGCGCCAGCAGCTTGGAGGGGGCCCTACAGTCCGGGGAGCTGTTTTTT. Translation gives CASSLEGALQSGELFF.

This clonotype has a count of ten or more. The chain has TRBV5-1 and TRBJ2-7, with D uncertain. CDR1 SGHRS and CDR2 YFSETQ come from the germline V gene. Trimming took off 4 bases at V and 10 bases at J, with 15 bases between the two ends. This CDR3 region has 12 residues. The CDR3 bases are TGCGCCAGCAGCGCACGGTCGGACCGTCAGTACTTC. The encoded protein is CASSARSDRQYF.

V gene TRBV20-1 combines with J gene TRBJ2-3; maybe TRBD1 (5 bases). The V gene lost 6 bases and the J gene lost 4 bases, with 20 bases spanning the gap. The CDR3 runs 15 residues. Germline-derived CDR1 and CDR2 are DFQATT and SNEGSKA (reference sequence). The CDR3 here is CSASNHRSMADTQYF. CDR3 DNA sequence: TGCAGTGCCAGTAACCACAGGTCAATGGCAGATACGCAGTATTTT.

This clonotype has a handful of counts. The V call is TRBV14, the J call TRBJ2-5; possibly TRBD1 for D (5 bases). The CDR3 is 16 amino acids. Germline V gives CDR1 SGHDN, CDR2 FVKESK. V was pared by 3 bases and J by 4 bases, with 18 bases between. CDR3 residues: CASSHEEGAVAETQYF. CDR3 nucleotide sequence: TGTGCCAGCAGCCACGAAGAAGGGGCAGTGGCAGAGACCCAGTACTTC. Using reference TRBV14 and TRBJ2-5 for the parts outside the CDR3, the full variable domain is EAGVTQFPSHSVIEKGQTVTLRCDPISGHDNLYWYRRVMGKEIKFLLHFVKESKQDESGMPNNRFLAERTGGTYSTLKVQPAELEDSGVYFCASSHEEGAVAETQYFGPGTRLLVL.

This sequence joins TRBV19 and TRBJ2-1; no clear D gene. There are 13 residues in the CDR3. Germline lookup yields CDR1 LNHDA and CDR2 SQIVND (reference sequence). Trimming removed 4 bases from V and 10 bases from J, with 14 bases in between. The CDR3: CASSNLRREEQFF. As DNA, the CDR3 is TGTGCCAGTAGTAACCTAAGGCGTGAAGAGCAGTTCTTC.

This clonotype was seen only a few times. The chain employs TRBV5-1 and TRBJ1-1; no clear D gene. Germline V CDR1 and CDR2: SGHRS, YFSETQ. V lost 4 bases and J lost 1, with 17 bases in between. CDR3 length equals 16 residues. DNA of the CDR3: TGCGCCAGCAGCCACATGGGTCCAGTCAAGAACACTGAAGCTTTCTTT. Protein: CASSHMGPVKNTEAFF.

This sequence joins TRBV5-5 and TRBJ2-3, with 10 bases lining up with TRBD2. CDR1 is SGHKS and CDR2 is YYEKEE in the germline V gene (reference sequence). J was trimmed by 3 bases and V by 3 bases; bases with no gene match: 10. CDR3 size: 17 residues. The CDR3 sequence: CASSWGGAGGPTDTQYF. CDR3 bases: TGTGCCAGCAGCTGGGGTGGAGCGGGGGGGCCAACAGATACGCAGTATTTT.

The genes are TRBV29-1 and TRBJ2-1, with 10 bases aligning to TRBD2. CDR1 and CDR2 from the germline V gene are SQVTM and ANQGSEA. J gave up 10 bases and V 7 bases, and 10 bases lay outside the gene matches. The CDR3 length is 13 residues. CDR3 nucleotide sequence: TGCAGCGCTCAGGGACTAGCGTCCCACGAGCAGTTCTTC. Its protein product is CSAQGLASHEQFF.

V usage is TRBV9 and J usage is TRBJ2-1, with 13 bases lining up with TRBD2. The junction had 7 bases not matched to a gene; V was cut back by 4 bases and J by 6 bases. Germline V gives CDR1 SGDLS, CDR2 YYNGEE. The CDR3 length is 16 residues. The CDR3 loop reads CASSLGTSGVFNEQFF. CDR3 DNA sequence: TGTGCCAGCAGCCTAGGGACTAGCGGGGTTTTCAATGAGCAGTTCTTC. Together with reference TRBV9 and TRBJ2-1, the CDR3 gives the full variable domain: DSGVTQTPKHLITATGQRVTLRCSPRSGDLSVYWYQQSLDQGLQFLIQYYNGEERAKGNILERFSAQQFPDLHSELNLSSLELGDSALYFCASSLGTSGVFNEQFFGPGTRLTVL.

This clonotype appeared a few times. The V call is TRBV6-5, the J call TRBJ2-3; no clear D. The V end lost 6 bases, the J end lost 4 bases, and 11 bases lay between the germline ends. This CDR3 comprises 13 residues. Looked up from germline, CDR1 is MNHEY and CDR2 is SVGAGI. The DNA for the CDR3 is TGTGCCAGCAGGGTAACTGGCGCAGATACGCAGTATTTT. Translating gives CASRVTGADTQYF.

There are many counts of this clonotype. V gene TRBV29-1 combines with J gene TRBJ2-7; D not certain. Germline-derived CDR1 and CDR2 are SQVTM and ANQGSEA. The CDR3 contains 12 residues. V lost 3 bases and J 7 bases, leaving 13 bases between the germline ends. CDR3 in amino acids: CSVDWNSQEQYF. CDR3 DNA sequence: TGCAGCGTTGATTGGAACAGTCAAGAGCAGTACTTC.

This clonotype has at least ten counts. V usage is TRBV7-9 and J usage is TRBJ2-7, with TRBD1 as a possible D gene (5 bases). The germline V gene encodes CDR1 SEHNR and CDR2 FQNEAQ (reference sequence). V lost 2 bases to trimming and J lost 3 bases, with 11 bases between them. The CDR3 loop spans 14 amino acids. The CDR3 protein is CASSLMDQGYEQYF. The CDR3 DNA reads TGTGCCAGCAGCTTAATGGATCAGGGCTACGAGCAGTACTTC.

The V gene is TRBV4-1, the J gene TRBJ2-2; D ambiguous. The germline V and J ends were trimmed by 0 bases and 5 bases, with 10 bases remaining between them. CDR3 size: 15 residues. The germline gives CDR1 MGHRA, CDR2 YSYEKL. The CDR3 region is CASSQDKVSTGELFF. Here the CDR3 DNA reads TGCGCCAGCAGCCAAGATAAAGTTAGTACCGGGGAGCTGTTTTTT.

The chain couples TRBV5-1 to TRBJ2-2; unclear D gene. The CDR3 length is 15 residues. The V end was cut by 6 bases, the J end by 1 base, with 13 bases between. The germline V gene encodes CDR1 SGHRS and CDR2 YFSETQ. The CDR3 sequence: CASMFSAGNTGELFF. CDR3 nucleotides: TGCGCCAGCATGTTTTCGGCAGGGAACACCGGGGAGCTGTTTTTT.

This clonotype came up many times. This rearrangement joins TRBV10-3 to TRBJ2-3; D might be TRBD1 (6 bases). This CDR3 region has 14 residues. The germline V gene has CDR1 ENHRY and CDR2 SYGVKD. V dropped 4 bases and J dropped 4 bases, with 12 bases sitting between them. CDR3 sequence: CAISGNRAADTQYF. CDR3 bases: TGTGCCATCAGTGGCAACAGGGCCGCAGATACGCAGTATTTT.

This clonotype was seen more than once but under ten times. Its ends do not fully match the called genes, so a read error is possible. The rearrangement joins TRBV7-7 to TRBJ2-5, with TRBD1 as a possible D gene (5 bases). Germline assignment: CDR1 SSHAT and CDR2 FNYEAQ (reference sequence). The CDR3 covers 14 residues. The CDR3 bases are TGTGCTAGCAGCTTAGGCGGACATAGAGAGACCCAGTACTTC. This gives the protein CASSLGGHRETQYF.

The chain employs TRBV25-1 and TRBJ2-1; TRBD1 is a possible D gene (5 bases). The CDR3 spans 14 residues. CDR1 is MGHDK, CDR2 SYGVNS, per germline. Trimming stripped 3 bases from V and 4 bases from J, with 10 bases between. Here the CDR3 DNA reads TGTGCCAGCAGTGAGCCAGGGTCGTACAATGAGCAGTTCTTC. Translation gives CASSEPGSYNEQFF.

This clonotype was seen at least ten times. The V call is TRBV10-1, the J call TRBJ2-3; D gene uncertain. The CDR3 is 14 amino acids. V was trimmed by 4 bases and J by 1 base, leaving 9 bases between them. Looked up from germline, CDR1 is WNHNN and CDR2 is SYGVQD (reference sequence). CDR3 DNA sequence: TGCGCCAGCAGTGCTAGGATCGGCACAGATACGCAGTATTTT. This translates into CASSARIGTDTQYF.

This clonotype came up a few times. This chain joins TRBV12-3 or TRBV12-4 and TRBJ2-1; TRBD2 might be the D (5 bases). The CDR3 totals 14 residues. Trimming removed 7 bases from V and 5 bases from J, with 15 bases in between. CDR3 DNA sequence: TGTGCCAGCAACGGGGAGAGGCGGGACAATGAGCAGTTCTTC. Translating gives CASNGERRDNEQFF.